These T cell receptor beta chains were read from a single sample in a study of T cells after yellow fever vaccination. TCRdb independently ran MiXCR on the 5' RACE reads; one entry per CDR3 protein. The data contain 150,000 to 200,000 distinct CDR3 sequences, approximately 11% of them seen just once; the ten biggest clones take up 36%. The sequencing here drew on CD8+ T cells sorted from PBMCs, taken 15 days after the yellow fever booster vaccination. The receptors come from a man younger than 30 who received the YFV17D yellow fever vaccine. Each CDR3 is given with its conserved first and last residue. The order of the fields is CDR3 length, V gene, D gene, J gene, clone size, CDR3 protein, CDR3 DNA. The D gene is left open where the match is weak. Size values are once, few and many counts, or a class for expanded clones, and some rows have none.

15	TRBV5-5	NA	TRBJ1-5	NA	CASSLLGRGNQPQHF	TGTGCCAGCAGCCTGCTCGGACGGGGCAATCAGCCCCAGCATTTT
13	TRBV7-9	TRBD1	TRBJ2-1	few	CASKETGDNEQFF	TGTGCCAGCAAAGAGACAGGGGACAATGAGCAGTTCTTC
15	TRBV5-1	NA	TRBJ1-2	few	CASSLEAIGGDGYTF	TGCGCCAGCAGCTTGGAGGCGATCGGGGGTGATGGCTACACCTTC
17	TRBV24-1	NA	TRBJ2-3	many	CATSDFKASLRTDTQYF	TGTGCCACCAGTGATTTCAAGGCCAGCCTCAGGACAGATACGCAGTATTTT
13	TRBV15	NA	TRBJ2-7	few	CATSSMGTYEQYF	TGTGCCACCAGCAGTATGGGGACCTACGAGCAGTACTTC
13	TRBV19	TRBD1	TRBJ2-7	NA	CASSIQGAYEQYF	TGTGCCAGTAGTATTCAGGGGGCCTACGAGCAGTACTTC
14	TRBV12-5	TRBD1	TRBJ2-7	few	CASGPGQVSYEQYF	TGTGCTAGTGGACCGGGACAGGTCTCCTACGAGCAGTACTTC
15	TRBV4-1	NA	TRBJ1-1	many	CASSQVGGLYTEAFF	TGCGCCAGCAGCCAAGTTGGGGGGCTTTACACTGAAGCTTTCTTT
14	TRBV6-1	NA	TRBJ1-4	few	CASSGRGAHEKLFF	TGTGCCAGCAGTGGGCGGGGCGCGCATGAAAAACTGTTTTTT
14	TRBV4-3	NA	TRBJ1-5	NA	CASSQDTGGQPQHF	TGCGCCAGCAGCCAAGATACGGGGGGTCAGCCCCAGCATTTT
14	TRBV5-1	NA	TRBJ1-2	NA	CASSQLQAEYGYTF	TGCGCCAGCAGCCAACTCCAAGCGGAGTATGGCTACACCTTC
16	TRBV3-1	TRBD1	TRBJ2-2	NA	CASSHGTVANTGELFF	TGTGCCAGCAGCCACGGGACAGTCGCGAACACCGGGGAGCTGTTTTTT
12	TRBV27	NA	TRBJ1-1	NA	CASSPGVGWAFF	TGTGCCAGCAGCCCCGGGGTGGGTTGGGCTTTCTTT
16	TRBV7-6	TRBD1	TRBJ2-1	many	CASSLGPGQGFNEQFF	TGTGCCAGCAGCTTAGGCCCCGGACAGGGATTCAATGAGCAGTTCTTC
14	TRBV6-5	TRBD1	TRBJ1-1	few	CASSYPNRGAEAFF	TGTGCCAGCAGTTACCCGAACAGGGGCGCTGAAGCTTTCTTT
17	TRBV24-1	NA	TRBJ2-1	NA	CATSETSAGLTYNEQFF	TGTGCCACCAGTGAAACCTCGGCGGGACTTACCTACAATGAGCAGTTCTTC
14	TRBV6-1	NA	TRBJ2-1	few	CASTMIGAYNEQFF	TGTGCCAGCACCATGATCGGAGCCTACAATGAGCAGTTCTTC
15	TRBV12-3/TRBV12-4	NA	TRBJ1-5	few	CASSPGPVEDQPQHF	TGTGCCAGCAGTCCGGGGCCCGTGGAGGATCAGCCCCAGCATTTT
14	TRBV5-6	NA	TRBJ1-1	NA	CASSLFSMNTEAFF	TGTGCCAGCAGCTTGTTCAGCATGAACACTGAAGCTTTCTTT
16	TRBV7-2	NA	TRBJ2-1	many	CASSLEFPGAGGEQFF	TGTGCCAGCAGCTTAGAGTTTCCGGGGGCGGGCGGTGAGCAGTTCTTC
19	TRBV3-1	TRBD1	TRBJ1-2	NA	CASSPSPFRDRDANYGYTF	TGTGCCAGCAGCCCGAGCCCTTTTAGGGACAGGGACGCTAACTATGGCTACACCTTC
14	TRBV6-2/TRBV6-3	NA	TRBJ2-1	NA	CASRGGTADNEQFF	TGTGCCAGCAGAGGGGGGACCGCCGACAATGAGCAGTTCTTC
13	TRBV6-1	NA	TRBJ2-7	many	CASSPLGSYEQYF	TGTGCCAGCAGTCCGCTTGGCAGCTACGAGCAGTACTTC
13	TRBV6-1	NA	TRBJ1-5	few	CASSDFQTQPQHF	TGTGCCAGCAGTGACTTCCAGACTCAGCCCCAGCATTTT
15	TRBV9	TRBD1	TRBJ1-6	few	CASSAGDSLNSPLHF	TGTGCCAGCAGCGCTGGGGACAGCCTCAATTCACCCCTCCACTTT
19	TRBV7-9	NA	TRBJ1-2	NA	CASSFLKASGSRHHYGYTF	TGTGCCAGCAGCTTTTTAAAGGCGAGCGGGTCGCGACACCACTATGGCTACACCTTC
17	TRBV20-1	TRBD2	TRBJ2-7	many	CSARDFASGGPGYEQYF	TGCAGTGCTAGAGATTTTGCTAGCGGGGGGCCAGGGTACGAGCAGTACTTC
12	TRBV29-1	NA	TRBJ1-2	few	CSVDNSNYGYTF	TGCAGCGTTGACAACAGTAACTATGGCTACACCTTC
14	TRBV10-3	NA	TRBJ2-7	NA	CATRGRRDGHEQYF	TGTGCCACACGGGGACGCAGGGACGGGCACGAGCAGTACTTC
11	TRBV24-1	NA	TRBJ2-1	NA	CATSDAVEQFF	TGTGCCACCAGTGACGCGGTCGAGCAGTTCTTC
14	TRBV6-5	NA	TRBJ1-2	NA	CASSYGGPAYGYTF	TGTGCCAGCAGTTACGGGGGGCCTGCCTATGGCTACACCTTC
14	TRBV29-1	NA	TRBJ1-1	NA	CSVEDTMGGTEAFF	TGCAGCGTTGAAGATACCATGGGAGGGACTGAAGCTTTCTTT
10	TRBV5-4	NA	TRBJ2-2	NA	CASGAGELFF	TGTGCCAGCGGGGCCGGGGAGCTGTTTTTT
15	TRBV27	TRBD1	TRBJ2-5	few	CASSLRDRYQETQYF	TGTGCCAGCAGTTTACGGGACAGGTACCAAGAGACCCAGTACTTC
15	TRBV4-1	NA	TRBJ2-3	few	CASSQVPAPTDTQYF	TGCGCCAGCAGCCAAGTTCCGGCCCCGACGGATACGCAGTATTTT
14	TRBV7-9	NA	TRBJ1-5	few	CASSLGGLNQPQHF	TGTGCCAGCAGCTTAGGGGGTCTCAATCAGCCCCAGCATTTT
14	TRBV7-8	NA	TRBJ2-2	many	CASSLRQNTGELFF	TGTGCCAGCAGCTTACGACAGAACACCGGGGAGCTGTTTTTT
14	TRBV5-1	NA	TRBJ1-2	few	CASGPRAPFDGYTF	TGCGCCAGCGGCCCCAGGGCTCCATTTGATGGCTACACCTTC
12	TRBV4-1	NA	TRBJ1-1	few	CASSPDHAEAFF	TGCGCCAGCAGCCCGGACCACGCTGAAGCTTTCTTT
18	TRBV12-5	TRBD2	TRBJ2-3	NA	CASGSTSGDLGSTDTQYF	TGTGCTAGTGGATCGACTAGCGGGGACCTCGGGAGCACAGATACGCAGTATTTT